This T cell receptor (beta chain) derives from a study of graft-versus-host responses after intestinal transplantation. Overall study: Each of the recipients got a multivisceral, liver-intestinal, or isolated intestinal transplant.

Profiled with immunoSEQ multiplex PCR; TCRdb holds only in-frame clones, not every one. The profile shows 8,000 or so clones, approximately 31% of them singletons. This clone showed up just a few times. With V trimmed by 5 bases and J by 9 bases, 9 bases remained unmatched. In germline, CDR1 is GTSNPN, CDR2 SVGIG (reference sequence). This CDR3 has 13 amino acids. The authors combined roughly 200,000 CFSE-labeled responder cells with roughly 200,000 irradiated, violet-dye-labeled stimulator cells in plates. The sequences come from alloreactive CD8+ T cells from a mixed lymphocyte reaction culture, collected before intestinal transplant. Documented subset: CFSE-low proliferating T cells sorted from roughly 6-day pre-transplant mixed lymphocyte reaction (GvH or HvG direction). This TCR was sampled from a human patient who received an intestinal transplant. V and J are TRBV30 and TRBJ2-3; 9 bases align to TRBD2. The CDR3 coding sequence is TGTGCCTGGGCTTGGTCGCGGGGGGGGACGCAGTATTTT. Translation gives CAWAWSRGGTQYF. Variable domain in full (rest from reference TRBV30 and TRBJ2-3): SQTIHQWPATLVQPVGSPLSLECTVEGTSNPNLYWYRQAAGRGLQLLFYSVGIGQISSEVPQNLSASRPQDRQFILSSKKLLLSDSGFYLCAWAWSRGGTQYFGPGTRLTVL.